The 24 T cell receptor beta chains in this list originate from one sample, sequenced in a study of CD8 T cells in ankylosing spondylitis. General study points: For ankylosing spondylitis blood, a TCR beta motif of about eight highly homologous variants appeared characteristic.

TCRdb re-called the 5' RACE reads through MiXCR, storing one row per CDR3 protein. The sample contains 500,000 or so distinct CDR3 sequences, about 5.2% of which appear only once. Their antigen targets remain unknown. The sample consisted of blood, either unsorted or a sorted T cell fraction (not recorded which). Source of these receptors: a male donor with ankylosing spondylitis.

This clonotype was seen at least ten times. J is TRBJ2-3 and V is TRBV29-1; D may be TRBD1 (6 bases). Germline values: CDR1 SQVTM, CDR2 ANQGSEA. The CDR3 spans 13 residues. V lost 4 bases, J lost 1 base, and 9 bases lay in between. CDR3: CSVARGGTDTQYF. In DNA, the CDR3 is TGCAGCGTTGCCAGGGGCGGCACAGATACGCAGTATTTT.

Note on this clonotype: Since a much larger clone is just one base distant, this may be a read error. The chain links TRBV20-1 to TRBJ2-3; 10 bases are a match to TRBD2. The CDR3 is 12 residues long. Germline loops: CDR1 DFQATT, CDR2 SNEGSKA (reference sequence). CDR3 residues: CSANGLAATRYF. CDR3 DNA: TGCAGTGCGAACGGACTAGCGGCCACGCGGTATTTT.

This clonotype was seen more than once but under ten times. The chain links TRBV3-1 to TRBJ2-6; no clear D gene. Germline V lookup: CDR1 LGHDT, CDR2 YNNKEL (reference sequence). V dropped 0 bases and J dropped 0 bases, with 9 bases sitting between them. The CDR3 spans 17 residues. The CDR3 loop is CASSQDTGFSGANVLTF. For the CDR3, the DNA is TGTGCCAGCAGCCAAGATACGGGTTTCTCTGGGGCCAACGTCCTGACTTTC.

This clonotype has a count of ten or more. J is TRBJ2-5 and V is TRBV5-5; D is uncertain. V shed 6 bases and J shed 3 bases, with 6 bases lying between them. The germline V gene encodes CDR1 SGHKS and CDR2 YYEKEE (reference sequence). The CDR3 sequence is 11 residues long. CDR3 in DNA: TGTGCCAGCACCAAGAAAGAGACCCAGTACTTC. Translated, it gives CASTKKETQYF.

Ten or more counts support this clonotype. This chain joins TRBV4-2 and TRBJ2-1; D unclear. From germline, CDR1 is LGHNA and CDR2 YNFKEQ. The CDR3 spans 14 residues. V gave up 5 bases and J gave up 10 bases, with 18 bases separating them. The CDR3 here is CASSSPGNNVEQFF. The CDR3 DNA sequence: TGTGCCAGCAGCTCCCCCGGTAATAACGTCGAGCAGTTCTTC.

Of note for this clonotype: A much larger clone differs by one base, so this may be a read error. The chain joins TRBV6-6 to TRBJ1-6; unclear D gene. Germline loops: CDR1 MNHNY, CDR2 SVGAGI (reference sequence). The CDR3 has 11 residues. DNA for the CDR3: TGTGCCAGCCGAAGTAATTTACCCCTCCACTTT. Its protein product is CASRSNLPLHF.

Many counts were recorded for this clonotype. The chain combines TRBV4-1 with TRBJ1-6, with D hard to call. Trimming removed 2 bases from V and 5 bases from J, with 16 bases in between. The germline V gene has CDR1 MGHRA and CDR2 YSYEKL. CDR3 size: 17 residues. CDR3 residues: CASSQSVGRQNNSPLHF. The CDR3 nucleotides read TGCGCCAGCAGCCAATCAGTCGGTAGACAAAATAATTCACCCCTCCACTTT.

This clonotype showed up just a few times. This chain joins TRBV7-2 and TRBJ1-1; D is uncertain. The germline CDR1 and CDR2 sequences are SGHTA and FQGNSA. V was trimmed by 8 bases and J by 4 bases, leaving 17 bases between them. The CDR3 runs to 14 residues. Here the CDR3 DNA reads TGTGCCAGCCAGGACGGTGGTAGGAGCACTGAAGCTTTCTTT. The encoded protein is CASQDGGRSTEAFF. Complete variable domain (other parts from reference TRBV7-2 and TRBJ1-1): GAGVSQSPSNKVTEKGKDVELRCDPISGHTALYWYRQSLGQGLEFLIYFQGNSAPDKSGLPSDRFSAERTGGSVSTLTIQRTQQEDSAVYLCASQDGGRSTEAFFGQGTRLTVV.

This clonotype was seen many times. V gene TRBV24-1 combines with J gene TRBJ2-1, with D tentatively TRBD2 (7 bases). In germline, CDR1 is KGHDR, CDR2 SFDVKD. Trimming removed 3 bases from V and 3 bases from J, with 17 bases in between. The CDR3 covers 17 residues. The CDR3 loop reads CATSDARSGGHYNEQFF. DNA of the CDR3: TGTGCCACCAGTGATGCCCGGTCGGGGGGCCACTACAATGAGCAGTTCTTC.

This chain's CDR3 is CSASTIGLAGSYEQYF. CDR3 DNA: TGCAGTGCTAGTACCATTGGACTAGCGGGTTCCTACGAGCAGTACTTC. V gene TRBV20-1 combines with J gene TRBJ2-7; TRBD2 aligns across 11 bases. CDR1 and CDR2 (germline): DFQATT, SNEGSKA (reference sequence). The CDR3 is 16 residues long. Trimming at V came to 3 bases and at J to 1 base, leaving 8 bases not matched to a gene.

This clonotype was observed many times. V is TRBV10-3 and J is TRBJ1-1; 8 nucleotides agree with TRBD1. CDR3 length: 16 amino acids. The V gene's germline CDR1 is ENHRY and CDR2 SYGVKD. With 2 bases clipped from V and 0 bases from J, the junction kept 5 bases outside the gene matches. In DNA, the CDR3 is TGTGCCATCAGTGAGGGGGGGACAGGCATGAACACTGAAGCTTTCTTT. It translates to CAISEGGTGMNTEAFF.

The table lists this clonotype with many counts. The V gene is TRBV3-1, the J gene TRBJ2-5; no clear D. V lost 6 bases and J lost 5, with 10 bases in between. Germline CDR1 is LGHDT and CDR2 is YNNKEL (reference sequence). The CDR3 sequence is 12 residues long. CDR3 protein: CASRPTWETQYF. The CDR3 DNA is TGTGCCAGCAGGCCTACGTGGGAGACCCAGTACTTC.

In its sample, this clonotype was seen many times. The rearrangement uses TRBV6-1 and TRBJ2-3; D is ambiguous. Deletions cut 5 bases from V and 6 bases from J, with 12 bases between. This CDR3 region has 13 residues. From germline, CDR1 is MNHNS and CDR2 SASEGT. Here the CDR3 reads CASSRVRLDTQYF. CDR3 nucleotides: TGTGCCAGCAGTAGGGTCCGACTGGATACGCAGTATTTT.

The rearrangement uses TRBV2 and TRBJ1-6; perhaps TRBD1 as D (5 bases). Per the germline V gene, CDR1 is SNHLY and CDR2 is FYNNEI. V was clipped by 6 bases and J by 9 bases, with 15 bases between them. This CDR3 spans 14 amino acids. CDR3 DNA sequence: TGTGCCAGCAGGCCGCAGGGAGGTGGTTCACCCCTCCACTTT. Its protein is CASRPQGGGSPLHF.

This clonotype was observed many times. The genes are TRBV18 and TRBJ1-2; no firm D call. V was trimmed by 3 bases and J by 7 bases, leaving 15 bases between them. The CDR3 covers 14 residues. CDR1 is KGHSH, CDR2 LQKENI, per germline. The CDR3 region is CASSPGSPAGGYTF. In nucleotides, the CDR3 is TGTGCCAGCTCACCGGGCAGCCCGGCCGGTGGCTACACCTTC.

This clonotype showed up many times. The chain has TRBV9 and TRBJ1-5; D not resolved. The CDR3 is 13 amino acids. V was trimmed by 4 bases and J by 4 bases, leaving 9 bases between them. Germline V gene lookup returns CDR1 SGDLS and CDR2 YYNGEE. The CDR3 DNA sequence: TGTGCCAGCAGCCACGATGGGAATCAGCCCCAGCATTTT. This gives the protein CASSHDGNQPQHF.

This clonotype has only a few counts. This chain uses TRBV20-1 with TRBJ2-3; D is unresolved. V gave up 6 bases and J gave up 4 bases, with 17 bases separating them. Germline-derived CDR1 and CDR2 are DFQATT and SNEGSKA (reference sequence). The CDR3 contains 14 residues. CDR3 coding DNA: TGCAGTGCATCCCCAACCGGAGAACCAGATACGCAGTATTTT. Protein product: CSASPTGEPDTQYF.

This clonotype has at least ten counts. This chain connects TRBV5-1 to TRBJ1-2; D possibly corresponds to TRBD1 (6 bases). V was cut by 0 bases and J by 6 bases, with 12 bases left in between. The germline V gene encodes CDR1 SGHRS and CDR2 YFSETQ. The CDR3 runs 14 residues. The CDR3 nucleotides are TGCGCCAGCAGCTTGGACAGGGTAACGGATGGCTACACCTTC. Protein product: CASSLDRVTDGYTF.

This clonotype has a count of ten or more. The chain is built from TRBV29-1 and TRBJ2-5; D is uncertain. V lost 7 bases and J 0 bases, leaving 9 bases between the germline ends. In germline, CDR1 is SQVTM, CDR2 ANQGSEA. This CDR3 has 12 residues. CDR3 region: CSAFDNQETQYF. The CDR3 DNA follows: TGCAGCGCCTTCGACAACCAAGAGACCCAGTACTTC.

This clonotype was recorded many times. The CDR3 protein is CASSSSGSPYNEQFF. The CDR3 DNA follows: TGTGCCAGCAGTTCAAGCGGGAGTCCCTACAATGAGCAGTTCTTC. J is TRBJ2-1 and V is TRBV28, with TRBD2 matching 8 bases. The V gene end was trimmed by 4 bases and the J gene end by 2 bases; junction bases not matched to a gene: 4. This CDR3 is 15 amino acids long. Germline V gene data show CDR1 as MDHEN and CDR2 as SYDVKM.

The sample holds many counts of this clonotype. It is unclear where the CDR3 begins or ends on the DNA, so no DNA is shown, and the CDR3 is as TCRdb lists it. The rearrangement links TRBV7-8 to TRBJ2-7. Germline V lookup: CDR1 SGHVS, CDR2 FQNEAQ. The CDR3 has 13 amino acids, counting both end residues. This CDR3 reads CASSSSRGNEQYF.

There are many counts of this clonotype. This chain connects TRBV18 to TRBJ2-7; D uncertain. Germline values: CDR1 KGHSH, CDR2 LQKENI. V shed 4 bases and J shed 4 bases, with 11 bases lying between them. This CDR3 region has 13 residues. CDR3 protein: CASSLTEFYEQYF. CDR3 bases: TGTGCCAGCTCACTAACGGAGTTTTACGAGCAGTACTTC. Complete variable domain (other parts from reference TRBV18 and TRBJ2-7): NAGVMQNPRHLVRRRGQEARLRCSPMKGHSHVYWYRQLPEEGLKFMVYLQKENIIDESGMPKERFSAEFPKEGPSILRIQQVVRGDSAAYFCASSLTEFYEQYFGPGTRLTVT.

The V and J genes are TRBV28 and TRBJ2-5; 7 bases match TRBD2. The junction had 5 bases not matched to a gene; V was cut back by 5 bases and J by 5 bases. Germline loops: CDR1 MDHEN, CDR2 SYDVKM. The CDR3 covers 13 residues. CDR3 DNA sequence: TGTGCCAGCAGTCGGTGGGAGGGGGAGACCCAGTACTTC. The encoded protein is CASSRWEGETQYF. Full variable domain (rest looked up from reference TRBV28 and TRBJ2-5): DVKVTQSSRYLVKRTGEKVFLECVQDMDHENMFWYRQDPGLGLRLIYFSYDVKMKEKGDIPEGYSVSREKKERFSLILESASTNQTSMYLCASSRWEGETQYFGPGTRLLVL.

There are many counts of this clonotype. This CDR3 reads CASSLSFEGEQYF. CDR3 bases: TGCGCCAGCAGCTTGAGCTTCGAGGGCGAGCAGTACTTC. This chain uses TRBV5-1 with TRBJ2-7, with D possibly TRBD2 on 5 matching bases. The CDR3 loop spans 13 amino acids. CDR1 is SGHRS and CDR2 is YFSETQ in the germline V gene. The ends were cut back, 1 base at V and 6 bases at J, with 11 bases in the middle.